This T cell receptor beta chain was observed in a study of T cell responses to AZD1222 COVID-19 vaccine. With respect to this clone: Its antigen is unidentified.

General study results and limits: The peak T cell response came first, and repertoires were sampled only after it. As reported, nearly half of all spike-specific TCRs target variant regions that are unmutated. Spike-specific TCR breadth rose after two AZD1222 doses, and depth rose as well.

Analyses pooled second doses at about 4 or about 12 weeks. Germline V gives CDR1 LGHNA, CDR2 YNFKEQ. Trimming took 3 bases from V and 0 from J; bases not matched to a gene: 6. The CDR3 is 16 amino acids. Clones were read by immunoSEQ multiplex PCR, and TCRdb kept only the in-frame ones, dropping some. The data contain 130,000 or so clones, around 90% of them singletons. This specimen was peripheral blood, taken 28 days after the second AZD1222 dose. This sequence originates from an adult who received the AZD1222 COVID-19 vaccine. The genes are TRBV4-2 and TRBJ2-7; 9 bases line up with TRBD2. Written as DNA, the CDR3 is TGTGCCAGCAGCCACCAGGGTAGCGGGGGCTCCTACGAGCAGTACTTC. Its translation: CASSHQGSGGSYEQYF.